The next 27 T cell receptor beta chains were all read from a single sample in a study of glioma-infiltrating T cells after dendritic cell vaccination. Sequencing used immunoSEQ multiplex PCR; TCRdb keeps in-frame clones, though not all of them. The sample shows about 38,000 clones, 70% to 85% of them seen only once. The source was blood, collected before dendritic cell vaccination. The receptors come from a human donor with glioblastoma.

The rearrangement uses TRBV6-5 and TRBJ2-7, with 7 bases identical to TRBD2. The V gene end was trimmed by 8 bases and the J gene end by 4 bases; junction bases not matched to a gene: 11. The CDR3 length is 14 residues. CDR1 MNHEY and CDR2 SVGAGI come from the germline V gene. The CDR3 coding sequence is TGTGCCAGCGGGACTCCGGGACTACCTTACGAGCAGTACTTC. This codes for CASGTPGLPYEQYF.

CDR3 residues: CASSSLTGGHEQYF. Here the CDR3 DNA reads TGTGCCAGCAGCTCACTCACAGGGGGTCACGAGCAGTACTTC. The chain is built from TRBV5-6 and TRBJ2-7; 8 bases line up with TRBD1. V shed 3 bases, J shed 5 bases, and the junction held 7 bases outside the gene matches. Per the germline V gene, CDR1 is SGHDT and CDR2 is YYEEEE. CDR3 length equals 14 residues.

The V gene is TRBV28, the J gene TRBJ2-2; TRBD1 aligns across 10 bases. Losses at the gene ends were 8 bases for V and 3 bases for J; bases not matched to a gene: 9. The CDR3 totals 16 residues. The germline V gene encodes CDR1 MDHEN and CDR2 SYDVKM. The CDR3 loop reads CASVGGDRGYTGELFF. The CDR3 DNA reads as TGTGCCAGCGTAGGGGGGGACAGGGGATACACCGGGGAGCTGTTTTTT.

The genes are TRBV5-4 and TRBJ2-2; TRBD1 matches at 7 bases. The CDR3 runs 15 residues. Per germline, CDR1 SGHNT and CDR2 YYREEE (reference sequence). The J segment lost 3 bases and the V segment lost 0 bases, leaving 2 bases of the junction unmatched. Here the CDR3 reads CASSLDRGDTGELFF. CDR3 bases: TGTGCCAGCAGCTTGGACAGGGGTGACACCGGGGAGCTGTTTTTT.

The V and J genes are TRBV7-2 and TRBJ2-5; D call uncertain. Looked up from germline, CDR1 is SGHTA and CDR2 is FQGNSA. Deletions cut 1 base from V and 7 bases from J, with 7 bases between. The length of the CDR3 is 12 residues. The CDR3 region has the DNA TGTGCCAGCAGCTTAGAGACTGGGACCCAGTACTTC. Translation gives CASSLETGTQYF.

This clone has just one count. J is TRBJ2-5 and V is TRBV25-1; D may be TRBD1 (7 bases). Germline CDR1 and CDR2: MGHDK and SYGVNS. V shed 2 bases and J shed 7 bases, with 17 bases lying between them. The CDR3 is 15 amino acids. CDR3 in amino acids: CASSEVRQGGLTQYF. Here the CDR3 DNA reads TGTGCCAGCAGTGAAGTCCGGCAGGGGGGTTTGACCCAGTACTTC.

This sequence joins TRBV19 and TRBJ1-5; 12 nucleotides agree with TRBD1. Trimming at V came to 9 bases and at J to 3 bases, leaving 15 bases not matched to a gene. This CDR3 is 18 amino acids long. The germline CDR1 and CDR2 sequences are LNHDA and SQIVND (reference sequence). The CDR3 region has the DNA TGTGCCAGCCTTTCCGTGGGGACAGGGGGCCGGGTCAATCAGCCCCAGCATTTT. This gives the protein CASLSVGTGGRVNQPQHF.

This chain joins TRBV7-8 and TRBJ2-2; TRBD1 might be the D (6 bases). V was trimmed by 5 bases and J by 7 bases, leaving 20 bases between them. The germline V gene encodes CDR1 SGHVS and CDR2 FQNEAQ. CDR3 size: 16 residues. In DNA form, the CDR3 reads TGTGCCAGCAGCACCCGACAGGCCCAATACATCGGGGAGCTGTTTTTT. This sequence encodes CASSTRQAQYIGELFF.

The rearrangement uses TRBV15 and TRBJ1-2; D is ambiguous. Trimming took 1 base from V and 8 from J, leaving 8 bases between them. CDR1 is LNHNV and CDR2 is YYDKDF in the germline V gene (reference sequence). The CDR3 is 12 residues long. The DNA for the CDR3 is TGTGCCACCAGCAGAGGTGAGGGCGGCTACACCTTC. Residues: CATSRGEGGYTF.

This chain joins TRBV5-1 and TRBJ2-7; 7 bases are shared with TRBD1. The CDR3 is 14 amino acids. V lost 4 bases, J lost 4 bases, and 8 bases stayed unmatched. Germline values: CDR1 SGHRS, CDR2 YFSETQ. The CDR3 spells CASSQLGGKYEQYF. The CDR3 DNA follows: TGCGCCAGCAGCCAACTAGGGGGCAAGTACGAGCAGTACTTC. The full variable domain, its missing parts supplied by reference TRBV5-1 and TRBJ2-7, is KAGVTQTPRYLIKTRGQQVTLSCSPISGHRSVSWYQQTPGQGLQFLFEYFSETQRNKGNFPGRFSGRQFSNSRSEMNVSTLELGDSALYLCASSQLGGKYEQYFGPGTRLTVT.

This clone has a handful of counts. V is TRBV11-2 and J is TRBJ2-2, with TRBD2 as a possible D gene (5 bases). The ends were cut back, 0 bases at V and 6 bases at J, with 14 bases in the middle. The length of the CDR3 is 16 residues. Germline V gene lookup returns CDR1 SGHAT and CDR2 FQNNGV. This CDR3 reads CASSLDRGFVPGELFF. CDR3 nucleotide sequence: TGTGCCAGCAGCTTAGATCGGGGATTTGTCCCCGGGGAGCTGTTTTTT.

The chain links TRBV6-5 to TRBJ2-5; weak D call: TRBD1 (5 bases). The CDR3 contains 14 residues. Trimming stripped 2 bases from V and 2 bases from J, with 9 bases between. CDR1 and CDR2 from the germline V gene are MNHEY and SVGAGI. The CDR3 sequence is CASSYGADQETQYF. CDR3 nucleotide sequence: TGTGCCAGCAGTTACGGGGCAGATCAAGAGACCCAGTACTTC.

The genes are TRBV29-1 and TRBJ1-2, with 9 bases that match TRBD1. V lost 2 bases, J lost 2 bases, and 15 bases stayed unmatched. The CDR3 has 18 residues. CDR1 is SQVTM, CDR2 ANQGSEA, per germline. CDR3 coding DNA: TGCAGCGTTGAACATGACGAACAGGGGGCCCATCTCAACTATGGCTACACCTTC. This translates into CSVEHDEQGAHLNYGYTF.

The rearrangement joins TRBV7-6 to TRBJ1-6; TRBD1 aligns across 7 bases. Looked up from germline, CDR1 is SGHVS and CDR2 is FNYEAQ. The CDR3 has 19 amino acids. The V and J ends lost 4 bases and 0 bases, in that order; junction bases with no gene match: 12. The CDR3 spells CASSSTTGNRASYNSPLHF. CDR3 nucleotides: TGTGCCAGCAGCTCGACGACAGGGAATAGAGCCTCCTATAATTCACCCCTCCACTTT.

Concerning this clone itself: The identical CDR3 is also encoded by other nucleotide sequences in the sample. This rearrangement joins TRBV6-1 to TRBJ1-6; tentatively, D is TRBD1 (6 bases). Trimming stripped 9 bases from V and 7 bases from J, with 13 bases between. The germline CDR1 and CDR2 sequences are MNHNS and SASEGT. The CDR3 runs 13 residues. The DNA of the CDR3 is TGTGCCAGTCAGAAGGACAGAAATTCACCCCTCCACTTT. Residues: CASQKDRNSPLHF.

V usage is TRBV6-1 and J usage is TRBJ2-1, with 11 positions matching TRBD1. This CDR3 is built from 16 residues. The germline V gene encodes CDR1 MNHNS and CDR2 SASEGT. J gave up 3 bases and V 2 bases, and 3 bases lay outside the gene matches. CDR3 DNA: TGTGCCAGCAGTGAAAAGGGACAGGGGGTCTACAATGAGCAGTTCTTC. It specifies CASSEKGQGVYNEQFF.

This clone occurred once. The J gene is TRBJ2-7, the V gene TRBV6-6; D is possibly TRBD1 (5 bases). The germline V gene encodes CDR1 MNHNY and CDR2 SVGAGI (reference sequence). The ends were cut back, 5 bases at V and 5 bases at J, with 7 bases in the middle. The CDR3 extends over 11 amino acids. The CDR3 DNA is TGTGCCAGCAGTACAGGCAACGAGCAGTACTTC. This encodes CASSTGNEQYF.

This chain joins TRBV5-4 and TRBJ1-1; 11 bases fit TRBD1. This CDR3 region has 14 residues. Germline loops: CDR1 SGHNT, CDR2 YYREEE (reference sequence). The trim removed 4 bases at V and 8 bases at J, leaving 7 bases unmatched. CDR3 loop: CASSPRTGGEEAFF. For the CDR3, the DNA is TGTGCCAGCAGCCCCCGGACAGGGGGCGAGGAAGCTTTCTTT. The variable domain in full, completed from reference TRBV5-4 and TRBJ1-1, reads ETGVTQSPTHLIKTRGQQVTLRCSSQSGHNTVSWYQQALGQGPQFIFQYYREEENGRGNFPPRFSGLQFPNYSSELNVNALELDDSALYLCASSPRTGGEEAFFGQGTRLTVV.

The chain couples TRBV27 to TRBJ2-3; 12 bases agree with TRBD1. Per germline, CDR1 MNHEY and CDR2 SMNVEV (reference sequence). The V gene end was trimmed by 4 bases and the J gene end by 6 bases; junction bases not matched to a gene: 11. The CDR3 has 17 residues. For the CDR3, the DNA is TGTGCCAGCAGTTGGAGACCGGGACAGGGGGCAATGGATACGCAGTATTTT. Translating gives CASSWRPGQGAMDTQYF.

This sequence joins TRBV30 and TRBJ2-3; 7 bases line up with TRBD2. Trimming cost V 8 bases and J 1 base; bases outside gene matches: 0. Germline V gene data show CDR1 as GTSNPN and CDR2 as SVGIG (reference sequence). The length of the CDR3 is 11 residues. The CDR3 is CAGGGTDTQYF. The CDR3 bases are TGTGCCGGGGGGGGCACAGATACGCAGTATTTT.

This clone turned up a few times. The CDR3 region is CASSLGVTGNTEAFF. In nucleotides, the CDR3 is TGTGCCAGCAGCTTGGGAGTGACAGGGAACACTGAAGCTTTCTTT. The chain couples TRBV5-6 to TRBJ1-1, with a tentative D call TRBD1 (6 bases). The V end was cut by 0 bases, the J end by 1 base, with 10 bases between. The germline V gene encodes CDR1 SGHDT and CDR2 YYEEEE. The length of the CDR3 is 15 residues. Full variable domain (rest looked up from reference TRBV5-6 and TRBJ1-1): DAGVTQSPTHLIKTRGQQVTLRCSPKSGHDTVSWYQQALGQGPQFIFQYYEEEERQRGNFPDRFSGHQFPNYSSELNVNALLLGDSALYLCASSLGVTGNTEAFFGQGTRLTVV.

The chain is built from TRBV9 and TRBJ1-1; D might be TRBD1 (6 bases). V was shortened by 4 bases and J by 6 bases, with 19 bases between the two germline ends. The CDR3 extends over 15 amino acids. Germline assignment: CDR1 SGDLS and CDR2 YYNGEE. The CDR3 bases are TGTGCCAGCAGCTACGCTCCGGGACAACTCTCTGAAGCTTTCTTT. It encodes CASSYAPGQLSEAFF.

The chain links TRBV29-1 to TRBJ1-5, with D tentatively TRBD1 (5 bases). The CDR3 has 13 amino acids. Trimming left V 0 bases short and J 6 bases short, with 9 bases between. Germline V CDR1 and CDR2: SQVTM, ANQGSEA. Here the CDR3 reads CSVEEGVGQPQHF. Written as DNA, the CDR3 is TGCAGCGTTGAAGAAGGGGTCGGTCAGCCCCAGCATTTT. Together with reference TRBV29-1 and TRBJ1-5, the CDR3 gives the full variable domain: SAVISQKPSRDICQRGTSLTIQCQVDSQVTMMFWYRQQPGQSLTLIATANQGSEATYESGFVIDKFPISRPNLTFSTLTVSNMSPEDSSIYLCSVEEGVGQPQHFGDGTRLSIL.

The chain's CDR3 is CASSPTPFGQGSGYTF. As DNA, the CDR3 is TGTGCCAGCAGCCCCACCCCATTCGGACAGGGGAGTGGCTACACCTTC. The V gene is TRBV7-8, the J gene TRBJ1-2; 9 nucleotides match TRBD1. Germline trimming cut 5 bases from V and 7 bases from J; bases unmatched to any gene: 14. CDR3 size: 16 residues. Germline CDR1 is SGHVS and CDR2 is FQNEAQ.

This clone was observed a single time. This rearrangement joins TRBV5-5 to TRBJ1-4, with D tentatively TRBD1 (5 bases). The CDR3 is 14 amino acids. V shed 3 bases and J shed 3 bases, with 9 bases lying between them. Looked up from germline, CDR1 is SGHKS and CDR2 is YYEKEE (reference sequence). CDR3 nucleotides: TGTGCCAGCAGCTACCGACAGCCTAATGAAAAACTGTTTTTT. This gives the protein CASSYRQPNEKLFF. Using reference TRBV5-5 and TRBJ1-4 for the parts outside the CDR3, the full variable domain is DAGVTQSPTHLIKTRGQQVTLRCSPISGHKSVSWYQQVLGQGPQFIFQYYEKEERGRGNFPDRFSARQFPNYSSELNVNALLLGDSALYLCASSYRQPNEKLFFGSGTQLSVL.

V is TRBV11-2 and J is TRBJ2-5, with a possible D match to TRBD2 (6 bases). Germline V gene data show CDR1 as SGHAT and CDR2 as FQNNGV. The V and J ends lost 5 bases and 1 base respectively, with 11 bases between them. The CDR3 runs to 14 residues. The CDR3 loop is CASSPGVSQETQYF. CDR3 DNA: TGTGCCAGCAGCCCGGGGGTATCCCAAGAGACCCAGTACTTC.

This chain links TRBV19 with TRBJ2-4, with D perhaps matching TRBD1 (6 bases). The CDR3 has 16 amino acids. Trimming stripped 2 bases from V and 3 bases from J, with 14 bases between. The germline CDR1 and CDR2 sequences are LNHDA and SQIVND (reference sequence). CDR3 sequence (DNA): TGTGCCAGTAGTATATTTCAGGGGCCGGTCAAAAACATTCAGTACTTC. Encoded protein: CASSIFQGPVKNIQYF.